A selection of T cell receptor beta chains follows, all from one sample in a study of CD8 T cells in ankylosing spondylitis. TCRdb re-called the 5' RACE reads through MiXCR, storing one row per CDR3 protein. The data show some 140,000 distinct CDR3 sequences, 7% to 10% seen once. The material sequenced was synovial fluid, either unsorted or a sorted T cell fraction (not recorded which). All receptors come from a male donor with ankylosing spondylitis. The CDR3 runs from the conserved cysteine through the conserved F or W. A D gene is named only where the DNA matches it firmly. For some rows the clone size is stated as once, few or many, or as a class when expanded; others skip it.

>many|NA|TRBV4-2|TRBJ1-6
CASSGGRDLNSPLHF
TGTGCCAGCAGCGGGGGACGGGACCTCAATTCACCCCTCCACTTT
>many|NA|TRBV5-1|TRBJ1-2
CASSMAEFYGYTF
TGCGCCAGCAGCATGGCCGAGTTCTATGGCTACACCTTC
>few|TRBD1|TRBV5-4|TRBJ1-2
CASSPTGQANYGYTF
TGTGCCAGCAGCCCGACGGGACAGGCCAACTATGGCTACACCTTC
>NA|NA|TRBV2|TRBJ2-7
CASAGHLAPTGEQYF
TGTGCCAGCGCCGGTCATCTAGCGCCGACCGGCGAGCAGTACTTC
>NA|TRBD2|TRBV28|TRBJ2-7
CATHGGGIGGGEQYF
TGTGCCACCCACGGGGGGGGGATCGGCGGAGGCGAGCAGTACTTC
>NA|TRBD1|TRBV10-3|TRBJ2-5
CAAGQGVWETQYF
TGTGCCGCAGGACAGGGGGTATGGGAGACCCAGTACTTC
>many|NA|TRBV6-2/TRBV6-3|TRBJ2-7
CASSFTSGFWEQYF
TGTGCCAGCAGCTTTACGTCAGGGTTCTGGGAGCAGTACTTC
>many|NA|TRBV7-9|TRBJ2-7
CASSLDQQSYEQYF
TGTGCCAGCAGCTTAGATCAGCAGTCCTACGAGCAGTACTTC
>few|NA|TRBV27|TRBJ1-1
CASRSPLGAWKAFF
TGTGCCAGCAGATCTCCGCTCGGAGCGTGGAAAGCTTTCTTT
>many|TRBD1|TRBV18|TRBJ1-1
CASSPGQRMNTEAFF
TGTGCCAGCTCGCCGGGACAGCGAATGAACACTGAAGCTTTCTTT
>few|NA|TRBV20-1|TRBJ2-3
CSARVRDGDTQYF
TGCAGTGCTAGAGTCCGGGACGGTGATACGCAGTATTTT
>few|TRBD2|TRBV7-2|TRBJ2-7
CASRASGGSYEQYF
TGTGCCAGCAGGGCTAGCGGGGGCTCCTACGAGCAGTACTTC
>many|TRBD2|TRBV5-1|TRBJ2-1
CASSLISGGEQFF
TGCGCCAGCAGCTTGATTAGCGGGGGGGAGCAGTTCTTC
>many|NA|TRBV6-2/TRBV6-3|TRBJ1-5
CASSYGAGNQPQHF
TGTGCCAGCAGTTACGGGGCAGGGAATCAGCCCCAGCATTTT
>NA|NA|TRBV7-2|TRBJ1-3
CASSLKLQGTGNTIYF
TGTGCCAGCAGCTTAAAACTCCAAGGGACTGGAAACACCATATATTTT
>few|TRBD1|TRBV9|TRBJ1-1
CASSPRGQNLNTEAFF
TGTGCCAGCAGTCCCAGGGGACAGAACCTCAACACTGAAGCTTTCTTT
>many|NA|TRBV6-6|TRBJ1-1
CASKGDTEAFF
TGTGCCAGCAAAGGGGACACTGAAGCTTTCTTT
>few|TRBD2|TRBV29-1|TRBJ2-1
CSVALAGAYNEQFF
TGCAGCGTCGCTTTAGCGGGAGCCTACAATGAGCAGTTCTTC
>NA|NA|TRBV18|TRBJ1-2
CASSPATGSFRYGYTF
TGTGCCAGCTCACCAGCAACAGGGAGCTTTCGTTATGGCTACACCTTC
>many|NA|TRBV7-6|TRBJ2-5
CASSLVLYQETQYF
TGTGCCAGCAGCTTAGTCTTGTACCAAGAGACCCAGTACTTC
>few|NA|TRBV4-3|TRBJ2-3
CASSQVGVATDTQYF
TGCGCCAGCAGCCAAGTAGGTGTGGCCACAGATACGCAGTATTTT
>few|NA|TRBV5-1|TRBJ1-1
CASRDLMNTEAFF
TGCGCCAGCAGGGACTTGATGAACACTGAAGCTTTCTTT
>many|NA|TRBV11-3|TRBJ2-1
CASSSSTRGTDNEQFF
TGTGCCAGCAGCTCCTCGACCCGGGGGACGGACAATGAGCAGTTCTTC
>NA|NA|TRBV9|TRBJ1-3
CASSVGQTDTIYF
TGTGCCAGCAGCGTAGGACAGACGGACACCATATATTTT
>many|NA|TRBV29-1|TRBJ1-2
CSVEDSKTRYGYTF
TGCAGCGTTGAAGATAGCAAGACTCGGTATGGCTACACCTTC
>many|NA|TRBV15|TRBJ2-5
CATSRPGARQETQYF
TGTGCCACCAGCAGACCAGGGGCCCGCCAAGAGACCCAGTACTTC
>NA|NA|TRBV6-2/TRBV6-3|TRBJ2-7
CASSTGTVVSYEQYF
TGTGCCAGCAGTACCGGGACGGTAGTTTCCTACGAGCAGTACTTC
>few|NA|TRBV15|TRBJ1-4
CATSSLWDEKLFF
TGTGCCACCAGCAGTCTTTGGGATGAAAAACTGTTTTTT
>many|TRBD1|TRBV12-3/TRBV12-4|TRBJ1-1
CASSGTGMNTEAFF
TGTGCCAGCTCCGGGACAGGCATGAACACTGAAGCTTTCTTT
>NA|TRBD2|TRBV20-1|TRBJ2-1
CSALNIDRWTSGGSGNEQFF
TGCAGTGCTCTAAACATCGACCGTTGGACTAGCGGGGGGAGTGGCAATGAGCAGTTCTTC
>few|NA|TRBV7-2|TRBJ2-1
CASSLAGTARDQFF
TGTGCCAGCAGCTTAGCCGGGACCGCGAGAGATCAGTTCTTC
>many|TRBD2|TRBV20-1|TRBJ2-1
CSARVLAGEPSYNEQFF
TGCAGTGCTAGAGTTCTAGCGGGAGAACCCTCCTACAATGAGCAGTTCTTC
>few|TRBD2|TRBV20-1|TRBJ2-3
CSAGGGDPDTQYF
TGCAGTGCTGGGGGGGGGGACCCAGATACGCAGTATTTT
>many|NA|TRBV18|TRBJ1-3
CASSPPGLRSGNTIYF
TGTGCCAGCTCACCACCGGGTCTTCGATCTGGAAACACCATATATTTT
>many|TRBD2|TRBV29-1|TRBJ2-1
CSAGAGGYYSYNEQFF
TGCAGCGCAGGAGCGGGGGGGTATTACTCCTACAATGAGCAGTTCTTC
>NA|TRBD2|TRBV24-1|TRBJ2-4
CATALGGGRAAGIQYF
TGTGCCACCGCTCTAGGGGGCGGGAGGGCCGCGGGCATTCAGTACTTC
>few|TRBD1|TRBV29-1|TRBJ2-7
CSVEGGDRATPTTYEQYF
TGCAGCGTTGAAGGGGGGGACAGGGCTACCCCTACCACCTACGAGCAGTACTTC
>NA|NA|TRBV29-1|TRBJ1-1
CSVEPTMNTEAFF
TGCAGCGTTGAACCGACCATGAACACTGAAGCTTTCTTT
>NA|NA|TRBV28|TRBJ1-5
CASSLYSQPQHF
TGTGCCAGCAGTTTATACAGTCAGCCCCAGCATTTT
>few|NA|TRBV20-1|TRBJ2-5
CSAIGGGRIPRETQYF
TGCAGTGCTATAGGTGGGGGCCGGATACCTCGGGAGACCCAGTACTTC
>many|NA|TRBV5-1|TRBJ2-3
CASSLYQGGDTQYF
TGCGCCAGCAGCTTGTACCAGGGAGGTGATACGCAGTATTTT
>few|NA|TRBV20-1|TRBJ2-5
CSANRDLKETQYF
TGCAGTGCTAACCGGGACCTCAAAGAGACCCAGTACTTC
>few|NA|TRBV20-1|TRBJ2-7
CSAPQTRTYEQYF
TGCAGTGCTCCCCAGACCCGTACCTACGAGCAGTACTTC
>many|NA|TRBV12-3/TRBV12-4|TRBJ1-5
CASSLGGSNQPQHF
TGTGCCAGCAGTTTAGGGGGAAGCAATCAGCCCCAGCATTTT
>few|NA|TRBV15|TRBJ1-4
CATSRDNSEKLFF
TGTGCCACCAGCAGAGATAATTCCGAAAAACTGTTTTTT
>many|NA|TRBV7-2|TRBJ1-1
CASSLFEGTEAFF
TGTGCCAGCAGCTTATTTGAAGGCACTGAAGCTTTCTTT
>many|TRBD2|TRBV20-1|TRBJ2-5
CSLRGEGRETQYF
TGCAGTCTGCGGGGGGAGGGGCGAGAGACCCAGTACTTC
>few|NA|TRBV20-1|TRBJ2-6
CSARDFSGANVLTF
TGCAGTGCTAGAGACTTTTCTGGGGCCAACGTCCTGACTTTC
>many|NA|TRBV7-2|TRBJ2-1
CASSFHQGGNEQFF
TGTGCCAGCAGCTTCCACCAAGGGGGCAATGAGCAGTTCTTC
>many|NA|TRBV29-1|TRBJ2-5
CSVAEVVETQYF
TGCAGCGTGGCGGAAGTGGTTGAGACCCAGTACTTC
>many|NA|TRBV20-1|TRBJ2-7
CSARDPRLYEQYF
TGCAGTGCTAGAGATCCCCGGCTCTACGAGCAGTACTTC
>few|NA|TRBV5-1|TRBJ2-7
CASSPSGTIYEQYF
TGCGCCAGCAGCCCGTCCGGGACAATCTACGAGCAGTACTTC
>few|NA|TRBV7-9|TRBJ1-4
CASSLGRTEGEKLFF
TGTGCCAGCAGCTTAGGTCGGACCGAAGGTGAAAAACTGTTTTTT
>medium-sized|NA|TRBV7-9|TRBJ2-7
CASSLGQGSSYEQYF
TGTGCCAGCAGCTTAGGTCAGGGATCTTCCTACGAGCAGTACTTC